Below, 20 T cell receptor beta chains from the same sample are listed, as sequenced in a study of T cell responses to AZD1222 COVID-19 vaccine. Method: immunoSEQ multiplex PCR; TCRdb's copy keeps in-frame clones and lacks some. The table lists 90,000 to 150,000 clones, about nine tenths of them singletons, with roughly 2.3% in the top ten. Sequences were derived from peripheral blood, sampled on day 0 of AZD1222 vaccination. Every receptor here comes from an adult in good health.

The chain's CDR3 is CASSSTGLSGNTIYF. In DNA, the CDR3 is TGCGCCAGCAGCTCGACAGGCCTCTCTGGAAACACCATATATTTT. The J gene is TRBJ1-3, the V gene TRBV5-1, with D tentatively TRBD1 (6 bases). CDR3 length: 15 amino acids. The V end lost 3 bases, the J end lost 0 bases, and 10 bases lay between the germline ends. Per the germline V gene, CDR1 is SGHRS and CDR2 is YFSETQ.

This clone was found once. The chain couples TRBV5-1 to TRBJ2-1; a weak D match, TRBD2 (6 bases). This CDR3 has 16 amino acids. V lost 2 bases, J lost 0 bases, and 12 bases lay in between. The germline gives CDR1 SGHRS, CDR2 YFSETQ. The CDR3 nucleotides read TGCGCCAGCAGCTTTGGGGTGACTAGCTCCTACAATGAGCAGTTCTTC. It translates to CASSFGVTSSYNEQFF.

The chain is built from TRBV5-4 and TRBJ2-2, with 8 bases fitting TRBD1. Germline trimming cut 3 bases from V and 6 bases from J; bases unmatched to any gene: 13. CDR3 size: 17 residues. Germline V gene sequence: CDR1 SGHNT, CDR2 YYREEE (reference sequence). CDR3 sequence reads: CASSSPLSGGGPGELFF. In nucleotides, the CDR3 is TGTGCCAGCAGCTCTCCCCTTTCAGGGGGCGGGCCCGGGGAGCTGTTTTTT.

This sequence joins TRBV9 and TRBJ1-1; D might be TRBD1 (6 bases). Per the germline V gene, CDR1 is SGDLS and CDR2 is YYNGEE. The CDR3 is 13 amino acids. Trimming stripped 3 bases from V and 3 bases from J, with 9 bases between. CDR3 sequence: CASSGGGYTEAFF. The CDR3 DNA follows: TGTGCCAGCAGCGGAGGGGGGTACACTGAAGCTTTCTTT.

This sequence joins TRBV5-1 and TRBJ1-1, with D tentatively TRBD1 (5 bases). The CDR3 runs to 14 residues. From germline, CDR1 is SGHRS and CDR2 YFSETQ. Deletions cut 2 bases from V and 2 bases from J, with 10 bases between. In nucleotides, the CDR3 is TGCGCCAGCAGCTTCGGGGCGCGAAACACTGAAGCTTTCTTT. Amino acids: CASSFGARNTEAFF.

This clone turned up a few times. The chain employs TRBV13 and TRBJ2-1; the match to TRBD2 covers 7 bases. The CDR3 runs 13 residues. Germline CDR1 is PRHDT and CDR2 is FYEKMQ (reference sequence). V gave up 1 base and J gave up 9 bases; unmatched junction bases: 3. The CDR3 loop is CASSLELAVEQFF. CDR3 bases: TGTGCCAGCAGCTTAGAGCTAGCGGTTGAGCAGTTCTTC.

The V gene is TRBV12-3 or TRBV12-4, the J gene TRBJ2-7; 10 positions agree with TRBD2. Trimming at V came to 8 bases and at J to 1 base, leaving 2 bases not matched to a gene. The CDR3 spans 13 residues. CDR3 in amino acids: CASGTSDSYEQYF. In DNA form, the CDR3 reads TGTGCCAGCGGGACTAGCGATTCCTACGAGCAGTACTTC.

The chain carries TRBV28 and TRBJ2-5, with D possibly matching TRBD2 (5 bases). With 6 bases removed from V and 5 bases from J, the gap between germline ends came to 19 bases. The CDR3 totals 15 residues. CDR1 MDHEN and CDR2 SYDVKM come from the germline V gene. Written as DNA, the CDR3 is TGTGCCAGCAGCCGGAGCCGAATGCCGGGGGAGACCCAGTACTTC. This codes for CASSRSRMPGETQYF.

Only one count was recorded for this clone. The chain joins TRBV27 to TRBJ2-1, with 13 bases identical to TRBD2. The CDR3 has 19 amino acids. With 6 bases clipped from V and 4 bases from J, the junction kept 15 bases outside the gene matches. Germline V lookup: CDR1 MNHEY, CDR2 SMNVEV (reference sequence). CDR3 coding DNA: TGTGCCAGCAGCTCGGGTGCCGGACTAGCGGGAGCCGGGTACAATGAGCAGTTCTTC. Translated: CASSSGAGLAGAGYNEQFF.

The chain has TRBV24-1 and TRBJ2-3, with TRBD1 as a possible D gene (6 bases). V lost 4 bases and J lost 5, with 15 bases in between. Germline values: CDR1 KGHDR, CDR2 SFDVKD. The CDR3 contains 15 residues. As DNA, the CDR3 is TGTGCCACCAGTGAAAGTTCAGGGGCAATAGATACGCAGTATTTT. Protein: CATSESSGAIDTQYF.

This chain joins TRBV27 and TRBJ1-2, with D unclear. V was shortened by 5 bases and J by 2 bases, with 12 bases between the two germline ends. Germline lookup yields CDR1 MNHEY and CDR2 SMNVEV (reference sequence). The CDR3 loop spans 14 amino acids. CDR3 nucleotides: TGTGCCAGCAGTCTCAGTGGGCCGAACTATGGCTACACCTTC. Translating it yields CASSLSGPNYGYTF.

The rearrangement joins TRBV25-1 to TRBJ1-6; no reliable D call. Germline-derived CDR1 and CDR2 are MGHDK and SYGVNS. The length of the CDR3 is 13 residues. V lost 4 bases, J lost 3 bases, and 4 bases lay in between. The CDR3 loop is CASSVGYNSPLHF. The CDR3 nucleotides are TGTGCCAGCAGTGTGGGCTATAATTCACCCCTCCACTTT.

This clone was seen a single time. J is TRBJ1-6 and V is TRBV6-5, with 10 nucleotides matching TRBD1. CDR1 and CDR2 (germline): MNHEY, SVGAGI. The ends lost 6 bases at V and 7 bases at J; junction bases unmatched: 3. The CDR3 is 14 residues long. CDR3 sequence (DNA): TGTGCCAGCAGGCGGGACAGGGGAAATTCACCCCTCCACTTT. This codes for CASRRDRGNSPLHF.

The rearrangement links TRBV7-9 to TRBJ2-1; D may be TRBD1 or TRBD2 (5 bases each). CDR3 length: 17 residues. CDR1 and CDR2 from the germline V gene are SEHNR and FQNEAQ (reference sequence). The germline V and J ends were trimmed by 5 bases and 0 bases, with 17 bases remaining between them. The CDR3 DNA reads TGTGCCAGCAGCCCTGGGGCCTTAGCGAACTCCTACAATGAGCAGTTCTTC. Translation gives CASSPGALANSYNEQFF.

V is TRBV28 and J is TRBJ2-5; a possible D gene is TRBD2 (6 bases). V dropped 0 bases and J dropped 4 bases, with 15 bases sitting between them. Germline V lookup: CDR1 MDHEN, CDR2 SYDVKM. CDR3 length: 16 amino acids. CDR3 in amino acids: CASSLWEPGRRETQYF. The CDR3 coding sequence is TGTGCCAGCAGTTTATGGGAACCAGGGAGGAGAGAGACCCAGTACTTC.

The genes are TRBV5-1 and TRBJ2-5; 9 bases match TRBD2. V gave up 0 bases and J gave up 3 bases; unmatched junction bases: 6. Germline loops: CDR1 SGHRS, CDR2 YFSETQ. The CDR3 length is 16 residues. CDR3 region: CASSLATRTSEETQYF. The CDR3 region has the DNA TGCGCCAGCAGCTTGGCAACCAGGACTAGCGAAGAGACCCAGTACTTC.

The chain joins TRBV11-2 to TRBJ2-7; unclear D gene. Germline V gives CDR1 SGHAT, CDR2 FQNNGV. Trimming removed 6 bases from V and 4 bases from J, with 7 bases in between. CDR3 length: 11 amino acids. DNA for the CDR3: TGTGCCAGCAGTCGGTCTTACGAGCAGTACTTC. Its translation: CASSRSYEQYF.

This chain uses TRBV6-2 or TRBV6-3 with TRBJ2-7, with TRBD1 matching 10 bases. Germline CDR1 is MNHEY and CDR2 is SVGEGT. The V and J ends lost 2 bases and 5 bases, in that order; junction bases with no gene match: 6. This CDR3 is built from 15 residues. CDR3 protein: CASSYAGTGVHEQYF. CDR3 DNA: TGTGCCAGCAGTTACGCCGGGACAGGGGTCCACGAGCAGTACTTC.

The chain joins TRBV6-5 to TRBJ1-5, with TRBD1 as a possible D gene (5 bases). Trimming took off 7 bases at V and 2 bases at J, with 12 bases between the two ends. The CDR3 loop spans 14 amino acids. From germline, CDR1 is MNHEY and CDR2 SVGAGI. The CDR3 region is CASTPAGRNQPQHF. The CDR3 DNA sequence: TGTGCCAGCACCCCGGCAGGGCGCAATCAGCCCCAGCATTTT.

The chain carries TRBV21-1 and TRBJ2-7. TRBV21-1 is a known pseudogene. The CDR3 has 13 amino acids. DNA of the CDR3: TGTGCCAGCAGCGGCACTCAACGTGGCGAGCAGTACTTC. Protein product: CASSGTQRGEQYF.